This record looks at one T cell receptor (beta chain) sequence and its context. As yet, its antigen is unknown. These data belong to a study of cytomegalovirus exposure and HLA in healthy donors. Across the whole study: About 80 million unique TCRs from HLA-typed donors were held in an early data release. Overall study results and limits: The study designated around 150 TCR beta chains cytomegalovirus-associated. In an earlier analysis, about 87% or about 30%: the productive usage of most TCR beta V segments.

Primers for the PCR totalled 60 Vbeta and 13 Jbeta. Libraries were prepared by immunoSEQ multiplex PCR; TCRdb keeps only in-frame clonotypes and omits some of them. Of 95,000 to 110,000 clones listed, 60% to 70% are singletons. V was pared by 3 bases and J by 0 bases, with 6 bases between. The CDR3 runs to 14 residues. Germline V CDR1 and CDR2: MDHEN, SYDVKM. This sequence originates from a woman between 45 and 65 years old in good health and CMV-seronegative. The gene calls are TRBV28 and TRBJ1-5; D gene uncertain. Material for sequencing was PBMCs. In nucleotides, the CDR3 is TGTGCCAGCAGTTTCGTCTCTAGCAATCAGCCCCAGCATTTT. It yields the protein CASSFVSSNQPQHF.